This TCR beta chain was obtained from a study of blood T cell repertoires in COVID-19. Study as a whole: Donors in the United States, Italy and Spain gave samples during acute or convalescent COVID-19. T cells, B-cell-depleted T cells, or PBMCs provided the cDNA or gDNA that served as material.

In the source study's methods: Amplification with reference gene primers provided the estimates of nucleated cell counts. The method was immunoSEQ multiplex PCR; TCRdb's version includes in-frame clones alone and lacks a portion of them. V, J and clone size are those of that table, while D and trimming were read from the DNA. In the table there are roughly 140,000 clones, around 86% of which are singletons. The sample consisted of peripheral blood. The TCR was taken from a human donor in a cohort sampled during active COVID-19.

The CDR3 DNA reads as TGCAGCGTTGTCTTGGCGGGAGCCGACGAGCAGTACTTC. Its protein is CSVVLAGADEQYF. This chain links TRBV29-1 with TRBJ2-7; 7 nucleotides align to TRBD2. The trim removed 4 bases at V and 5 bases at J, leaving 8 bases unmatched. CDR3 length: 13 residues. The germline V gene encodes CDR1 SQVTM and CDR2 ANQGSEA.